This T cell receptor beta chain was recorded in a study of cytomegalovirus exposure and HLA in healthy donors. As concerns this clone: The target antigen is unknown.

The CDR3 is 17 residues long. Trimming at V came to 0 bases and at J to 2 bases, leaving 7 bases not matched to a gene. In germline, CDR1 is LNHNV, CDR2 YYDKDF (reference sequence). The PCR employed 60 Vbeta primers together with 13 Jbeta primers. Sequencing used immunoSEQ multiplex PCR; TCRdb keeps in-frame clones, though not all of them. The data show 120,000 to 150,000 clones, approximately 76% seen once. Study-wide results and caveats: Generally TCR sequences proved uncommon, though certain public TCRs appeared in numerous donors.

The sample taken for sequencing was PBMCs. The rearrangement uses TRBV15 and TRBJ1-5; 7 bases are shared with TRBD1. The source of this sequence is a man in his forties or fifties in good health and CMV-seronegative. CDR3 nucleotide sequence: TGTGCCACCAGCAGAGAACAGGGGACTTTAGGCAATCAGCCCCAGCATTTT. Its protein is CATSREQGTLGNQPQHF.